Below, one T cell receptor beta chain is given with its context. Its antigen is currently unknown. This entry belongs to a study of OX40 agonist ivuxolimab in advanced cancers. Study background: Patients were given ivuxolimab, an antibody that agonizes OX40 (CD134). The eligibility criteria allowed prior anti-PD-1, anti-PD-L1 or anti-CTLA-4 therapy, and around 40% had some.

Study-wide results and caveats: Within 6 weeks, CD4+ and CD8+ blood T cells expanded clonally at 0.1 to 3.0 mg/kg.

The repertoire was sequenced with immunoSEQ multiplex PCR; TCRdb's copy has only in-frame clones and lacks some. The sample has about 97,000 clones; roughly nine tenths are singletons. Germline V gene lookup returns CDR1 SGDLS and CDR2 YYNGEE. This CDR3 has 14 residues. V lost 4 bases, J lost 6 bases, and 4 bases stayed unmatched. The input for sequencing was CD4+ or CD8+ T cells sorted from blood, taken in a trial of the OX40 agonist ivuxolimab. The receptor comes from an adult with an advanced solid tumor such as melanoma, head and neck, liver or kidney cancer. The chain uses TRBV9 and TRBJ1-6; TRBD1 aligns across 7 bases. The CDR3 coding sequence is TGTGCCAGCAGCCCGACAGGGCTTAATTCACCCCTCCACTTT. Translated: CASSPTGLNSPLHF.